This TCR beta chain is from a study of tumor-infiltrating lymphocytes in localized non-small cell lung cancer. Study overall: Tumor tissue and non-adjacent uninvolved lung came from each patient. Findings and caveats of the study: Different pieces of the same tissue went to different assays, confounding technical variation with intratumor heterogeneity. Compared with uninvolved lung, tumors showed higher T cell infiltration by TCRbeta sequencing.

The CDR3 extends over 15 amino acids. Trimming took 4 bases from V and 1 from J, leaving 14 bases between them. The germline V gene encodes CDR1 SGHAT and CDR2 FQNNGV. The method was immunoSEQ multiplex PCR; TCRdb's version includes in-frame clones alone and lacks a portion of them. Altogether about 7,000 clones are present, 60% to 80% being singletons, with the ten largest covering 7.1%. With respect to this clone: What it recognizes is unknown.

Sequenced material: uninvolved lung tissue not adjacent to the tumor. The TCR comes from a human donor with non-small cell lung cancer. The V call is TRBV11-2, the J call TRBJ2-7; either TRBD1 or TRBD2 may supply D (6 bases each). This CDR3 reads CASSSPEGGSYEQYF. The CDR3 nucleotides read TGTGCCAGCAGCTCCCCGGAGGGGGGTTCCTACGAGCAGTACTTC.